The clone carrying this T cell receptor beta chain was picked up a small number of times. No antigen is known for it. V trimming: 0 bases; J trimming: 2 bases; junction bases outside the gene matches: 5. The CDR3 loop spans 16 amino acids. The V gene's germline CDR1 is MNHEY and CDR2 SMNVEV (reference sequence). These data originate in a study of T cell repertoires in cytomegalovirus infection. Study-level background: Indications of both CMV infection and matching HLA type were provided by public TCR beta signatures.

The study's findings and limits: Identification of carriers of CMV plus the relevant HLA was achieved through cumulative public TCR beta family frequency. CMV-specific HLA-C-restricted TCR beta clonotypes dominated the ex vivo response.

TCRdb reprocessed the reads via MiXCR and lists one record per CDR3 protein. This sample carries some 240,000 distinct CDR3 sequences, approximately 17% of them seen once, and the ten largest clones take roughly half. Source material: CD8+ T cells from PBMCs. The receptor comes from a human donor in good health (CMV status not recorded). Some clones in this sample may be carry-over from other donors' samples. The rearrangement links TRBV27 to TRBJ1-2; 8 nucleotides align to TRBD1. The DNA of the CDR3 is TGTGCCAGCAGTTTATCGGGGACAGGTCACAACTATGGCTACACCTTC. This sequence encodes CASSLSGTGHNYGYTF.